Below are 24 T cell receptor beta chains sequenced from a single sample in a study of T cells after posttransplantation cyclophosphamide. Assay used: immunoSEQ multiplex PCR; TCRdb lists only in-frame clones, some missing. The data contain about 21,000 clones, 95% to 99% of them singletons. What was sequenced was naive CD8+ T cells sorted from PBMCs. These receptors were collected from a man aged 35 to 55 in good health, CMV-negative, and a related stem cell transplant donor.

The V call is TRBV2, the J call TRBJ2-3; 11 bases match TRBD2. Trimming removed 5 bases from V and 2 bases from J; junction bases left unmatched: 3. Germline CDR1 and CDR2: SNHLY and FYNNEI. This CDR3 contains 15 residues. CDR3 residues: CASSRGLADTDTQYF. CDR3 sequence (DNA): TGTGCCAGCAGTCGGGGACTAGCGGACACAGATACGCAGTATTTT. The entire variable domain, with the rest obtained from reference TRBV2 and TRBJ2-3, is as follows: EPEVTQTPSHQVTQMGQEVILRCVPISNHLYFYWYRQILGQKVEFLVSFYNNEISEKSEIFDDQFSVERPDGSNFTLKIRSTKLEDSAMYFCASSRGLADTDTQYFGPGTRLTVL.

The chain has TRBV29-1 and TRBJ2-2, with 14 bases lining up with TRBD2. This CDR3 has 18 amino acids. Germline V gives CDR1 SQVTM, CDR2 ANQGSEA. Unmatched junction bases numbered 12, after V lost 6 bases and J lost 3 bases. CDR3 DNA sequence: TGCAGCGTCTTTTTTGCCGGGACTAGCGGGAGAGACACCGGGGAGCTGTTTTTT. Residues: CSVFFAGTSGRDTGELFF.

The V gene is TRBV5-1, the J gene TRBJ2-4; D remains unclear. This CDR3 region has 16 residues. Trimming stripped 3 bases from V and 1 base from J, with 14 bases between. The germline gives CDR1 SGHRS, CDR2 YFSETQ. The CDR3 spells CASSSRGFGAKNIQYF. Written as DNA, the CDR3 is TGCGCCAGCAGCTCCCGCGGTTTCGGTGCCAAAAACATTCAGTACTTC.

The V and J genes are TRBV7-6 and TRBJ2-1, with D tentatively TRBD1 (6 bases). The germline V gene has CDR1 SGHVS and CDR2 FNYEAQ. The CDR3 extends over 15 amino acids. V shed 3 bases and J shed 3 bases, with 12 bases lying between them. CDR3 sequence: CASSLGASNYNEQFF. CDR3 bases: TGTGCCAGCAGCTTGGGGGCTAGCAACTACAATGAGCAGTTCTTC.

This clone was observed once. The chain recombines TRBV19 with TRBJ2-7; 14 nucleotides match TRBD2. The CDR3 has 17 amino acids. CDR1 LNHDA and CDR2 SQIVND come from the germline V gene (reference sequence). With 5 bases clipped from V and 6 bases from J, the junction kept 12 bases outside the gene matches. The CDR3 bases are TGTGCCAGTAGTTCCAGGGCGGGACTAGCGGGAGTGGGCGAGCAGTACTTC. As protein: CASSSRAGLAGVGEQYF. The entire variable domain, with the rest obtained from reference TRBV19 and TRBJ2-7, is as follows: DGGITQSPKYLFRKEGQNVTLSCEQNLNHDAMYWYRQDPGQGLRLIYYSQIVNDFQKGDIAEGYSVSREKKESFPLTVTSAQKNPTAFYLCASSSRAGLAGVGEQYFGPGTRLTVT.

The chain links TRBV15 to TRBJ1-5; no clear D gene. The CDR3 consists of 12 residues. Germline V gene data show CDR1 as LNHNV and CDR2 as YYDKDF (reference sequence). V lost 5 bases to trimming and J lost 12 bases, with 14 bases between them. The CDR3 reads CATSRGTGVQHF. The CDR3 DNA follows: TGTGCCACCAGCCGGGGAACCGGGGTCCAGCATTTT.

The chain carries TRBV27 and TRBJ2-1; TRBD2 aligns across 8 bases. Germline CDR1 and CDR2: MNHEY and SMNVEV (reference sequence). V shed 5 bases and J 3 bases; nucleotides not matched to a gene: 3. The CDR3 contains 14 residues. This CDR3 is CASSLAGSYNEQFF. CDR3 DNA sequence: TGTGCCAGCAGTCTAGCGGGTAGCTACAATGAGCAGTTCTTC.

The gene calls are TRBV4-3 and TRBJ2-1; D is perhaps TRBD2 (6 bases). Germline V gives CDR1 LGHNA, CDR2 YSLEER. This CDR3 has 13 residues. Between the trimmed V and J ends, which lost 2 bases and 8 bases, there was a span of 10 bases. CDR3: CASSQNSGDEQFF. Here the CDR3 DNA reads TGCGCCAGCAGCCAAAATTCGGGAGATGAGCAGTTCTTC.

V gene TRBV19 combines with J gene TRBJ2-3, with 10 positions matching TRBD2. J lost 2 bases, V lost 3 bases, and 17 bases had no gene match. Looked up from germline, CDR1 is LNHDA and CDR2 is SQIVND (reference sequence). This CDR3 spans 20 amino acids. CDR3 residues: CASSIGDASGSRSNTDTQYF. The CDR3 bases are TGTGCCAGTAGTATTGGAGACGCTAGCGGGAGTCGATCCAACACAGATACGCAGTATTTT.

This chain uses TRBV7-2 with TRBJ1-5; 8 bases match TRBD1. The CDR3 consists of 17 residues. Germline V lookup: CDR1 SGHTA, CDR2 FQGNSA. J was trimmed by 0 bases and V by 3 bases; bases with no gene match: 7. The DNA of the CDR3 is TGTGCCAGCAGCTTGGCAGGGGGCCCGTTTAGCAATCAGCCCCAGCATTTT. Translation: CASSLAGGPFSNQPQHF.

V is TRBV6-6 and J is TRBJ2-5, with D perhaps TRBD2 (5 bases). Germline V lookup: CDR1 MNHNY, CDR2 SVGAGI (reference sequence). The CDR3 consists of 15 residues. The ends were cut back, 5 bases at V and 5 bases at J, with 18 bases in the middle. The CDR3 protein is CASSPLGARGETQYF. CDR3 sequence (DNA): TGTGCCAGCAGTCCCCTTGGAGCTAGAGGGGAGACCCAGTACTTC.

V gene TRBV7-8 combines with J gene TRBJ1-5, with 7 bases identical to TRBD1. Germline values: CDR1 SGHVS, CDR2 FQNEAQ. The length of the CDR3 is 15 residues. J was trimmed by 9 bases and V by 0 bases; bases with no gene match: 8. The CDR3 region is CASSLAGGTSRPQHF. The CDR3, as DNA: TGTGCCAGCAGCTTAGCAGGGGGCACCTCTCGGCCCCAGCATTTT.

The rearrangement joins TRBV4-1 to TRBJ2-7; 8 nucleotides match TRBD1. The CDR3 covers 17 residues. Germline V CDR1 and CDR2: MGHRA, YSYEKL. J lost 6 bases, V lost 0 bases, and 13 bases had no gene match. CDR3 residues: CASSQDGPRTGSAEQYF. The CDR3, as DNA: TGCGCCAGCAGCCAAGATGGCCCCCGGACAGGGAGCGCCGAGCAGTACTTC.

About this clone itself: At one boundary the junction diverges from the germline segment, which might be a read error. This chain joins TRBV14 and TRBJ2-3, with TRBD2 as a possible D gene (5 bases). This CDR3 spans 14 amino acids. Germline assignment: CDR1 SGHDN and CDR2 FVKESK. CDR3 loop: CAGSQQPSPDTQYF. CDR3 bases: TGTGCCGGCAGCCAACAACCTAGCCCAGATACGCAGTATTTT.

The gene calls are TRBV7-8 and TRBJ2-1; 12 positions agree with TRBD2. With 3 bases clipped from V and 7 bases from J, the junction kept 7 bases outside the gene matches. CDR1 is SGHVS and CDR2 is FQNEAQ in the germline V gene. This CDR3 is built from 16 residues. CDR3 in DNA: TGTGCCAGCAGCTTGCAACTAGCGGGAGGCCCGAATGAGCAGTTCTTC. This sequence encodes CASSLQLAGGPNEQFF.

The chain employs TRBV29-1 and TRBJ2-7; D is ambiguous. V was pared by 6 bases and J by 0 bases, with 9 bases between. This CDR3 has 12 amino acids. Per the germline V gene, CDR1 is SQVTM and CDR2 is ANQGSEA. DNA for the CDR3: TGCAGCGTGAGACAAAGCTCCTACGAGCAGTACTTC. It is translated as CSVRQSSYEQYF.

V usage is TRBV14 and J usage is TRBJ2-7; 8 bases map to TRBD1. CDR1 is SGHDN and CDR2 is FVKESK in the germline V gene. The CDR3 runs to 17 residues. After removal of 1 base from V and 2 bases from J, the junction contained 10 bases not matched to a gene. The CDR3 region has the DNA TGTGCCAGCAGCCAAGTACAGGGGGGCGCTGAGACCTACGAGCAGTACTTC. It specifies CASSQVQGGAETYEQYF.

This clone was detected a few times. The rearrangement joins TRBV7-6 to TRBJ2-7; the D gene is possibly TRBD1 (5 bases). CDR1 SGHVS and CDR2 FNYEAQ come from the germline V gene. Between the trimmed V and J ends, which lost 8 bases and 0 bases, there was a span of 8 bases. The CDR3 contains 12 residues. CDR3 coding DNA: TGTGCCAGCGGGGCCAGCTCCTACGAGCAGTACTTC. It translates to CASGASSYEQYF.

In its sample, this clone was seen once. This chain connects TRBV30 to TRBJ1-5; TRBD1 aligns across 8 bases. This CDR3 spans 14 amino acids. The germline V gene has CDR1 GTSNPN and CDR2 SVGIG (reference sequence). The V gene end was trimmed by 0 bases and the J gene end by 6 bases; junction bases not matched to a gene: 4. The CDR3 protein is CAWSVGQGGQPQHF. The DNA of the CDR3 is TGTGCCTGGAGTGTAGGACAGGGCGGTCAGCCCCAGCATTTT.

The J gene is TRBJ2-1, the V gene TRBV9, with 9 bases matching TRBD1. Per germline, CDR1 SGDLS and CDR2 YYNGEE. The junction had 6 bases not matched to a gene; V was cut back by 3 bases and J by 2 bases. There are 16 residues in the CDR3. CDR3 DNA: TGTGCCAGCAGCGGAGGAGGGGACAGGGCCTACAATGAGCAGTTCTTC. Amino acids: CASSGGGDRAYNEQFF. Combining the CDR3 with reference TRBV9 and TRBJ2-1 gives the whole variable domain DSGVTQTPKHLITATGQRVTLRCSPRSGDLSVYWYQQSLDQGLQFLIQYYNGEERAKGNILERFSAQQFPDLHSELNLSSLELGDSALYFCASSGGGDRAYNEQFFGPGTRLTVL.

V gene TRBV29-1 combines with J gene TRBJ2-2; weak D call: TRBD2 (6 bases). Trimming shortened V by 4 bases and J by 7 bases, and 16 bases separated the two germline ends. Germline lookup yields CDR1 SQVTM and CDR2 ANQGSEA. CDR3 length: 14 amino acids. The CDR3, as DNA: TGCAGCGTTGGCGGGGTAGGGGCGAACGGGGAGCTGTTTTTT. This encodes CSVGGVGANGELFF.

In DNA form, the CDR3 reads TGCGCCAGCGGTGAAGGTGGAGCCGGGGAGCTGTTTTTT. Translation gives CASGEGGAGELFF. The genes are TRBV5-1 and TRBJ2-2; D ambiguous. The CDR3 loop spans 13 amino acids. With 7 bases removed from V and 6 bases from J, the gap between germline ends came to 13 bases. Germline V gene data show CDR1 as SGHRS and CDR2 as YFSETQ.

The CDR3 sequence: CASSLAGAGQPQHF. CDR3 DNA sequence: TGTGCCAGCAGCTTGGCGGGGGCAGGGCAGCCCCAGCATTTT. V gene TRBV7-6 combines with J gene TRBJ1-5; D possibly corresponds to TRBD1 (6 bases). V gave up 3 bases and J gave up 7 bases, with 13 bases separating them. The CDR3 length is 14 residues. Germline V CDR1 and CDR2: SGHVS, FNYEAQ.

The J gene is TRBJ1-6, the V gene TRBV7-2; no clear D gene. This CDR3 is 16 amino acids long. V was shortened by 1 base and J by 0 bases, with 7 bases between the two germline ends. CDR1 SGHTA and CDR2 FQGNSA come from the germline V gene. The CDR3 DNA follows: TGTGCCAGCAGCTTAGGGCAGCGCTCCTATAATTCACCCCTCCACTTT. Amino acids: CASSLGQRSYNSPLHF.